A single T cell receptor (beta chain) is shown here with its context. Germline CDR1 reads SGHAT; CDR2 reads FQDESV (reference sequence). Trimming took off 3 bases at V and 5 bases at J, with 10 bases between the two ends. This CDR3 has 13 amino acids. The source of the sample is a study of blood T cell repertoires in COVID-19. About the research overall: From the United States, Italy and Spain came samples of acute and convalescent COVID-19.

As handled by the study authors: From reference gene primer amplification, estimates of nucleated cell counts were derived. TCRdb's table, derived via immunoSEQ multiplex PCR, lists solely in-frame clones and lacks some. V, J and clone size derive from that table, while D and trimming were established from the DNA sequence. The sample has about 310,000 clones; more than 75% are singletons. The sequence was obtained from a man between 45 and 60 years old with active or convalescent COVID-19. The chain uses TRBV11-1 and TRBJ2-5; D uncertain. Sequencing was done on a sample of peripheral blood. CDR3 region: CASSFVFRETQYF. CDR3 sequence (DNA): TGTGCCAGCAGCTTTGTATTCCGGGAGACCCAGTACTTC.